The T cell receptor (beta chain) described here comes from a study of technical replicates of blood from several donors. The assay was immunoSEQ multiplex PCR, and TCRdb's table has in-frame clones only and misses some. Counted here are around 78,000 clones, over 85% occurring once; the ten biggest clones make up less than 0.3%. CDR1 is MDHEN, CDR2 SYDVKM, per germline. The CDR3 runs to 14 residues. Losses at the gene ends were 3 bases for V and 4 bases for J; bases not matched to a gene: 2. This TCR was sampled from a human donor in good health. Sequencing was performed on T cells isolated from PBMCs. The V and J genes are TRBV28 and TRBJ2-2, with 7 bases matching TRBD2. The CDR3 bases are TGTGCCAGCAGTTTGGGAGGGTTCACCGGGGAGCTGTTTTTT. Translated, it gives CASSLGGFTGELFF.